This TCR beta chain was documented in a study of T cells in women clearing cervical HPV infection. Study-wide background: Donors had HPV16-related CIN3 or worse; 2 had invasive cancer.

About this clone itself: Coverage ceases 3 residues before the CDR3 finishes, and the germline J gene fills in the end.

TCR beta CDR3 amplified by multiplex PCR from approximately 1,100 ng genomic DNA. The table came from immunoSEQ multiplex PCR; TCRdb's copy has only in-frame clones and leaves some out. Its table lists 25,000 to 35,000 clones. Germline assignment: CDR1 SGHVS and CDR2 FQNEAQ. This CDR3 contains 15 residues. Losses at the gene ends were 6 bases for V and 3 bases for J; bases not matched to a gene: 9. The sequence was obtained from a woman between 18 and 70 years old with a cervical HPV16 infection that either progressed to CIN3+ or cleared (not recorded which). The gene calls are TRBV7-8 and TRBJ2-7, with 9 positions matching TRBD2. Input material: blood buffy coat. The CDR3 DNA, read in part, is TGTGCCAGCAGGCTCGGGGGAGCGGGAGGCTACGAG. Translated, it gives CASRLGGAGGYE. In full, the CDR3 is CASRLGGAGGYEQYF.